A selection of T cell receptor beta chains follows, all from one sample in a study of blood T cell repertoires in COVID-19. Sequenced by immunoSEQ multiplex PCR; TCRdb stores in-frame clones only, minus some. This sample carries 59,000 or so clones, about nine tenths of them seen once, and the ten largest clones take around 1.5%. The sample taken for sequencing was peripheral blood. These TCRs come from a human donor in a cohort sampled during active COVID-19. Both conserved end residues are part of each CDR3. The D gene is left open where the match is weak. The listing skips clone size in some rows; elsewhere it reads once, few, many or a size class.

>TRBV6-5|.|TRBJ1-2|.
TGTGCCAGCAGGTACTTAAGACAGCCTTATGGCTACACCTTC
CASRYLRQPYGYTF
>TRBV5-4|.|TRBJ1-2|.
TGTGCCAGCAGCTTGGAGCCAGGGGACGGCTACACCTTC
CASSLEPGDGYTF
>TRBV7-9|.|TRBJ2-7|.
TGTGCCAGCAGCTTAGTAGCCCACGAGCAGTACTTC
CASSLVAHEQYF
>TRBV11-3|.|TRBJ2-5|.
TGTGCCAGCAGCCCCGGAGGCCAAGAGACCCAGTACTTC
CASSPGGQETQYF
>TRBV25-1|.|TRBJ2-7|.
TGTGCCAACCCACGGGGGTCTTCCTACGAGCAGTACTTC
CANPRGSSYEQYF
>TRBV19|.|TRBJ1-5|.
TGTGCCAGTACGGATCAGCCCCAGCATTTT
CASTDQPQHF
>TRBV5-1|.|TRBJ2-3|.
TGCGCCAGCAGCTTGGCTTCGGCGGGACGGACAGATACGCAGTATTTT
CASSLASAGRTDTQYF
>TRBV3-1/TRBV3-2|.|TRBJ2-1|TRBD2
TGTGCCAGCAGCCAAGACCGATTAGGGACTAGCGGGTCCGAAGGACGTTACAATGAGCAGTTCTTC
CASSQDRLGTSGSEGRYNEQFF
>TRBV9|.|TRBJ1-1|.
TGTGCCAGCAGCGTATCATGGAACACTGAAGCTTTCTTT
CASSVSWNTEAFF
>TRBV28|.|TRBJ2-7|TRBD2
TGTGCCAGCAGTGGGGGGGTGCAATACGAGCAGTACTTC
CASSGGVQYEQYF
>TRBV7-9|.|TRBJ1-5|.
TGTGCCAGCAGCCCACAGGAAAATCAGCCCCAGCATTTT
CASSPQENQPQHF
>TRBV9|.|TRBJ2-1|TRBD2
TGTGCCAGCAGCGTAATCAGGGCGGGAGTAACGGACAATGAGCAGTTCTTC
CASSVIRAGVTDNEQFF
>TRBV6-6|once|TRBJ1-3|.
TGTGCCAGCAACAAACAGGGCGGTGGAAACACCATATATTTT
CASNKQGGGNTIYF
>TRBV18|.|TRBJ2-7|TRBD2
TGTGCCAGCTCACCACCCGGGACTAGCGGCTACGAGCAGTACTTC
CASSPPGTSGYEQYF
>TRBV10-2|.|TRBJ2-7|TRBD1
TGCGCCAGCAGTGAAGAGGCAGGGGGCGGCGACGAGCAGTACTTC
CASSEEAGGGDEQYF
>TRBV6-1|once|TRBJ2-4|TRBD1
TGTGCCAGCAGCTACCAACCGGGACAGAAAAACATTCAGTACTTC
CASSYQPGQKNIQYF
>TRBV7-6|.|TRBJ2-3|TRBD2
TGTGCCAGCAGCCCGAGCGGGAGGGCTAATACGCAGTATTTT
CASSPSGRANTQYF
>TRBV27|once|TRBJ2-1|.
TGTGCCAGCAGTCCCAGGTCGCGTCTTCAGGTCAATGAGCAGTTCTTC
CASSPRSRLQVNEQFF
>TRBV5-4|.|TRBJ1-3|.
TGTGCCAGCAGCGCCACGACAGCCAGTAACACCATATATTTT
CASSATTASNTIYF
>TRBV12-3/TRBV12-4|.|TRBJ2-7|TRBD1
TGTGCCACCTCTCGACAGGGGTGGTACGAGCAGTACTTC
CATSRQGWYEQYF
>TRBV6-5|.|TRBJ2-1|TRBD2
TGTGCCAGCAGTCCGACTAGCGGGCCCTACAATGAGCAGTTCTTC
CASSPTSGPYNEQFF
>TRBV7-9|.|TRBJ1-1|.
TGTGCCAGCAGGTCCAGGCGGGACACTGAAGCTTTCTTT
CASRSRRDTEAFF
>TRBV4-2|.|TRBJ2-1|TRBD2
TGTGCCAGCAGCCAAGCTACTAGCGGGACGTGGGATGAGCAGTTCTTC
CASSQATSGTWDEQFF
>TRBV7-2|once|TRBJ1-5|.
TGTGCCAGCAGCTTAGACGGCGGCAGGGGCTTACAGCCCCAGCATTTT
CASSLDGGRGLQPQHF
>TRBV25-1|.|TRBJ1-1|.
TGTGCCAGCAGTCTAAAACGGAACACTGAAGCTTTCTTT
CASSLKRNTEAFF
>TRBV19|few|TRBJ1-6|.
TGTGCCAGTAGTATAGATGCGCGGAGCTCCTATAATTCACCCCTCCACTTT
CASSIDARSSYNSPLHF
>TRBV5-1|once|TRBJ1-1|TRBD1
TGCGCCAGCAGCCCGAGTGCGACAGGGGCCACTGAAGCTTTCTTT
CASSPSATGATEAFF
>TRBV19|.|TRBJ2-7|TRBD1
TGTGCCAGTAGCCTAAACCGGGACAGGGGCGAGCAGTACTTC
CASSLNRDRGEQYF
>TRBV11-1|.|TRBJ1-1|TRBD1
TGTGCCAGCAGCCCGGACAGGGTGGAAGCTTTCTTT
CASSPDRVEAFF
>TRBV5-6|once|TRBJ2-3|TRBD2
TGTGCCAGCAGCTTGGGACTAGCGGCAGATACGCAGTATTTT
CASSLGLAADTQYF
>TRBV6-5|.|TRBJ2-5|.
TGTGCCAGCAGTTACAGGGGGAAGGAGACCCAGTACTTC
CASSYRGKETQYF
>TRBV7-8|.|TRBJ1-1|.
TGTGCCAGCAGCTTAGTTCGGGGGGATAAGACTGAAGCTTTCTTT
CASSLVRGDKTEAFF
>TRBV9|.|TRBJ2-6|.
TGTGCCAGCAGCGCAACCCGATACTCAGAGGTGTCGGGGGCCAACGTCCTGACTTTC
CASSATRYSEVSGANVLTF
>TRBV6-2/TRBV6-3|.|TRBJ2-7|TRBD1
TGTGCCAGCAGTTACCCTAGGACAGGACAGTACTTC
CASSYPRTGQYF
>TRBV5-8|.|TRBJ1-2|.
TGTGCCAGCAGCTTAAGGGGGTATGGCTACACCTTC
CASSLRGYGYTF
>TRBV7-2|.|TRBJ2-1|.
TGTGCCAGCAGCGTTACTAGCCGGGAGCAGTTCTTC
CASSVTSREQFF
>TRBV5-1|.|TRBJ2-7|TRBD1
TGCGCCAGCAGCTTGGACAGGGGCTATTACGAGCAGTACTTC
CASSLDRGYYEQYF
>TRBV24-1|.|TRBJ2-1|TRBD2
TGTGCCACCGGCGGGGCTAGCGGGATTGGCAATGAGCAGTTCTTC
CATGGASGIGNEQFF
>TRBV24-1|once|TRBJ1-5|.
TGTGCCACCAGTGATTTGGACAGTTCCCAGCATTTT
CATSDLDSSQHF
>TRBV12-5|.|TRBJ1-1|.
TGTGCTAGTGGTTTGTCAGGGGACGAGAACACTGAAGCTTTCTTT
CASGLSGDENTEAFF
>TRBV19|.|TRBJ1-1|.
TGTGCCAGTAGTATTACCTTAGATACTGAAGCTTTCTTT
CASSITLDTEAFF
>TRBV12-3/TRBV12-4|.|TRBJ1-5|.
TGTGCCAGCAGCCGACCGGGTAAGCCCCAGCATTTT
CASSRPGKPQHF
>TRBV9|.|TRBJ2-7|TRBD1
TGTGCCAGCAGCGTAGGACAGGGGATCGCCTACGAGCAGTACTTC
CASSVGQGIAYEQYF
>TRBV6-5|.|TRBJ2-1|TRBD2
TGTGCCAGCTCAGATGGGAGGGCCAATGAGCAGTTCTTC
CASSDGRANEQFF
>TRBV6-5|.|TRBJ2-5|.
TGTGCCAGCAGGCCCTTCAGGGAGACCCAGTACTTC
CASRPFRETQYF